Below, 22 T cell receptor beta chains from the same sample are listed, as sequenced in a study of OX40 agonist ivuxolimab in advanced cancers. Profiling relied on immunoSEQ multiplex PCR, and the TCRdb table lists in-frame clones only, not all of them. The sample has about 70,000 clones, 92% seen once. The source was CD4+ or CD8+ T cells sorted from blood, collected in a trial of the OX40 agonist ivuxolimab. The receptor set was obtained from an adult with an advanced solid tumor such as melanoma, head and neck, liver or kidney cancer.

This rearrangement joins TRBV9 to TRBJ2-2; D gene ambiguous. The CDR3 loop spans 15 amino acids. Trimming pared 0 bases from V and 3 bases from J, leaving 9 bases between. Looked up from germline, CDR1 is SGDLS and CDR2 is YYNGEE. CDR3 in amino acids: CASSVGGTDTGELFF. The CDR3 region has the DNA TGTGCCAGCAGCGTAGGTGGTACGGACACCGGGGAGCTGTTTTTT.

The genes are TRBV6-5 and TRBJ1-1; D might be TRBD1 (5 bases). Germline V gene sequence: CDR1 MNHEY, CDR2 SVGAGI. Trimming left V 5 bases short and J 2 bases short, with 9 bases between. The CDR3 sequence is 13 residues long. The CDR3 spells CASSDRDNTEAFF. The CDR3 nucleotides read TGTGCCAGCAGTGACCGGGACAACACTGAAGCTTTCTTT.

V gene TRBV6-5 combines with J gene TRBJ2-1; no definite D call. The germline V gene encodes CDR1 MNHEY and CDR2 SVGAGI. V was shortened by 5 bases and J by 5 bases, with 13 bases between the two germline ends. The CDR3 covers 14 residues. The CDR3 bases are TGTGCCAGCAGTAAAGGCGGCTCGAACAATGAGCAGTTCTTC. This sequence encodes CASSKGGSNNEQFF.

The CDR3 reads CASSLDPLVEGSEGAGELFF. The CDR3 nucleotides read TGTGCCAGCAGCTTAGACCCGTTGGTAGAAGGGTCGGAGGGGGCCGGGGAGCTGTTTTTT. This chain joins TRBV7-3 and TRBJ2-2, with D possibly called TRBD1 or TRBD2 (6 bases each). CDR1 and CDR2 (germline): SGHTA, FQGTGA. The CDR3 sequence is 20 residues long. V lost 2 bases and J lost 6, with 28 bases in between.

This chain connects TRBV12-5 to TRBJ1-1, with TRBD1 matching over 7 bases. Germline CDR1 reads LGHNT; CDR2 reads FRNRAP. Trimming at V came to 4 bases and at J to 7 bases, leaving 6 bases not matched to a gene. The length of the CDR3 is 13 residues. The CDR3 coding sequence is TGTGCTAGTGGTTGGGACAGCGGAGTTGAAGCTTTCTTT. It yields the protein CASGWDSGVEAFF.

CDR3 in amino acids: CASSPSGTGGLETQYF. In nucleotides, the CDR3 is TGTGCCAGCAGCCCATCCGGGACAGGGGGCTTAGAGACCCAGTACTTC. The V and J genes are TRBV11-2 and TRBJ2-5; 12 bases map to TRBD1. The V and J ends lost 5 bases and 4 bases, in that order; junction bases with no gene match: 8. The CDR3 contains 16 residues. Per the germline V gene, CDR1 is SGHAT and CDR2 is FQNNGV.

The V gene is TRBV21-1, the J gene TRBJ1-2; the table's TRBD1 call for D was not verified on the DNA. TRBV21-1 is assigned pseudogene status. This CDR3 has 17 residues. The chain's CDR3 is CASSFRAKTQGAGGYTF. The CDR3, as DNA: TGTGCCAGCAGCTTCCGGGCTAAAACACAGGGGGCAGGAGGCTACACCTTC.

V and J are TRBV27 and TRBJ2-3; possibly TRBD2 for D (6 bases). Trimming stripped 6 bases from V and 1 base from J, with 14 bases between. Germline assignment: CDR1 MNHEY and CDR2 SMNVEV (reference sequence). CDR3 length: 15 amino acids. The CDR3 is CASRPGTLGTDTQYF. Written as DNA, the CDR3 is TGTGCCAGCAGACCCGGGACTCTAGGCACAGATACGCAGTATTTT.

The chain couples TRBV7-6 to TRBJ2-7; TRBD1 aligns across 8 bases. The germline gives CDR1 SGHVS, CDR2 FNYEAQ. The CDR3 covers 15 residues. The V and J ends lost 8 bases and 2 bases, in that order; junction bases with no gene match: 11. In DNA form, the CDR3 reads TGTGCCAGCGGATTTTACCGGGACAGGCCCTACGAGCAGTACTTC. Translating it yields CASGFYRDRPYEQYF.

The chain couples TRBV7-2 to TRBJ2-1; D is unresolved. Trimming stripped 6 bases from V and 10 bases from J, with 10 bases between. Per germline, CDR1 SGHTA and CDR2 FQGNSA. CDR3 length equals 11 residues. The CDR3 region is CASRHSAEQFF. CDR3 nucleotide sequence: TGTGCCAGCAGGCACAGCGCAGAGCAGTTCTTC.

The rearrangement joins TRBV5-6 to TRBJ1-2; D is possibly TRBD1 (6 bases). The CDR3 sequence is 14 residues long. Germline CDR1 reads SGHDT; CDR2 reads YYEEEE. The V end lost 0 bases, the J end lost 12 bases, and 18 bases lay between the germline ends. CDR3 in DNA: TGTGCCAGCAGCTTGGAACAGGGATCAAACCTACACACCTTC. The encoded protein is CASSLEQGSNLHTF.

The rearrangement uses TRBV5-5 and TRBJ2-3; tentatively, D is TRBD1 (6 bases). From germline, CDR1 is SGHKS and CDR2 YYEKEE (reference sequence). The V gene lost 4 bases and the J gene lost 6 bases, with 15 bases spanning the gap. The CDR3 spans 14 residues. CDR3: CASSTPPGADTQYF. The CDR3 nucleotides read TGTGCCAGCAGCACCCCTCCAGGGGCGGATACGCAGTATTTT.

The J gene is TRBJ2-1, the V gene TRBV10-2; 10 bases match TRBD2. The length of the CDR3 is 14 residues. V shed 5 bases, J shed 4 bases, and the junction held 2 bases outside the gene matches. CDR1 and CDR2 (germline): WSHSY, SAAADI. CDR3 in amino acids: CASSLSGGYNEQFF. Here the CDR3 DNA reads TGCGCCAGCAGTCTTAGCGGGGGGTACAATGAGCAGTTCTTC.

The count of this clone is one. The chain is built from TRBV27 and TRBJ1-4, with 7 bases identical to TRBD1. This CDR3 spans 14 amino acids. The V segment lost 5 bases and the J segment 8 bases; nucleotides outside the gene matches: 8. Germline loops: CDR1 MNHEY, CDR2 SMNVEV (reference sequence). The CDR3 loop reads CASSLGTAGEKLFF. The CDR3 region has the DNA TGTGCCAGCAGTCTAGGGACAGCGGGGGAAAAACTGTTTTTT. The full variable domain, its missing parts supplied by reference TRBV27 and TRBJ1-4, is EAQVTQNPRYLITVTGKKLTVTCSQNMNHEYMSWYRQDPGLGLRQIYYSMNVEVTDKGDVPEGYKVSRKEKRNFPLILESPSPNQTSLYFCASSLGTAGEKLFFGSGTQLSVL.

The CDR3 protein is CASNAAEGLTSYEQYF. The DNA of the CDR3 is TGTGCCAGCAACGCGGCTGAAGGGCTCACCTCCTACGAGCAGTACTTC. The chain recombines TRBV7-8 with TRBJ2-7; D is uncertain. CDR1 SGHVS and CDR2 FQNEAQ come from the germline V gene. The CDR3 contains 16 residues. Deletions cut 7 bases from V and 0 bases from J, with 19 bases between.

This chain links TRBV7-8 with TRBJ2-1; D might be TRBD2 (7 bases). CDR1 is SGHVS, CDR2 FQNEAQ, per germline. This CDR3 is built from 15 residues. V was trimmed by 1 base and J by 7 bases, leaving 14 bases between them. In DNA, the CDR3 is TGTGCCAGCAGCTTAGATCCCGGGGGGCTGAATGAGCAGTTCTTC. This sequence encodes CASSLDPGGLNEQFF.

The chain employs TRBV5-8 and TRBJ2-5; D call uncertain. V lost 2 bases and J 3 bases, leaving 8 bases between the germline ends. The germline CDR1 and CDR2 sequences are SGHTS and YDEGEE. This CDR3 contains 13 residues. CDR3 region: CASSFKTEETQYF. The CDR3 DNA follows: TGTGCCAGCAGCTTTAAAACCGAAGAGACCCAGTACTTC.

The chain recombines TRBV7-2 with TRBJ2-7; TRBD1 agrees at 7 bases. Germline trimming cut 3 bases from V and 3 bases from J; bases unmatched to any gene: 11. The CDR3 runs to 16 residues. The germline V gene encodes CDR1 SGHTA and CDR2 FQGNSA. This chain's CDR3 is CASSLPSLTGYYEQYF. CDR3 nucleotide sequence: TGTGCCAGCAGCTTGCCCTCCCTGACAGGGTACTACGAGCAGTACTTC.

The chain uses TRBV4-1 and TRBJ2-5; D unresolved. Judging by the DNA end, TRBJ2-7 fits better; the J call may be wrong. The germline V gene has CDR1 MGHRA and CDR2 YSYEKL. There are 13 residues in the CDR3. The CDR3 spells CASSQAGPYEQYF. CDR3 nucleotide sequence: TGCGCCAGCAGCCAAGCGGGCCCCTACGAGCAGTACTTC.

The chain recombines TRBV6-5 with TRBJ2-7, with D possibly TRBD1 on 5 matching bases. CDR1 and CDR2 from the germline V gene are MNHEY and SVGAGI. V was trimmed by 0 bases and J by 0 bases, leaving 12 bases between them. The CDR3 extends over 16 amino acids. CDR3 DNA sequence: TGTGCCAGCAGTTACTCTACAGGATCAGTCTCCTACGAGCAGTACTTC. Residues: CASSYSTGSVSYEQYF.

V is TRBV10-2 and J is TRBJ2-1, with a possible D match to TRBD1 (6 bases). Trimming left V 6 bases short and J 5 bases short, with 14 bases between. This CDR3 is 14 amino acids long. Germline V gives CDR1 WSHSY, CDR2 SAAADI. This CDR3 reads CASRTGRTNNEQFF. The CDR3 coding sequence is TGCGCCAGCAGGACAGGACGAACTAACAATGAGCAGTTCTTC.

CDR3 sequence: CASSLYRGSNTEAFF. Here the CDR3 DNA reads TGTGCCAGCAGCTTGTATAGGGGATCGAACACTGAAGCTTTCTTT. This rearrangement joins TRBV5-5 to TRBJ1-1, with TRBD1 as a possible D gene (5 bases). Trimming left V 1 base short and J 1 base short, with 11 bases between. Germline V CDR1 and CDR2: SGHKS, YYEKEE (reference sequence). The CDR3 totals 15 residues.